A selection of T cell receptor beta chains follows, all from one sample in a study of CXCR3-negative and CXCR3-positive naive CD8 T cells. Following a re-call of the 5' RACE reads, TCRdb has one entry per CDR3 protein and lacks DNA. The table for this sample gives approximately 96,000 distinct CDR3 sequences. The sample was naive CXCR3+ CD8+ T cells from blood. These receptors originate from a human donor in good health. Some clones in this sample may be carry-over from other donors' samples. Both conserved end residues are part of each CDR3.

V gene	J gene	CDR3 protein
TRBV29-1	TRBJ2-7	CSATYWTGDPYEQYF
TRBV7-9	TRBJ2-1	CASNNHGSHRGLAGYNEQFF
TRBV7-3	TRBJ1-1	CASSPGTGRVEAFF
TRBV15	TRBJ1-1	CATSSPTQMNTEAFF
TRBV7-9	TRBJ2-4	CASSYDIVSGIQYF
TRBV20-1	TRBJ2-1	CSAKQGYEQFF
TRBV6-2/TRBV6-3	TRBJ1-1	CASSYFGGITEAFF
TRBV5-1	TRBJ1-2	CASRPTPGQTYGYTF
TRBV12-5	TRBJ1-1	CASADDNMNTEAFF
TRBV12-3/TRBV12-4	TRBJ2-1	CASLTSGGYNEQFF
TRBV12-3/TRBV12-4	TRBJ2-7	CASSPFGGIIYEQYF
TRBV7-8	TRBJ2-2	CASSSLSKTGELFF
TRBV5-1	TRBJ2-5	CASSFPDSYQETQYF
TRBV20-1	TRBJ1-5	CSARDPQVRDQHSNPPQHF